The sequence of this T cell receptor (beta chain) was determined in a study of cytomegalovirus exposure and HLA in healthy donors (dated by TCRdb to the late 2010s). The study in broad terms: According to an earlier analysis of a few hundred of the donors, 150 million to 200 million T cells yielded 100 million or so unique TCR beta sequences and less than 300 Gb of sequence data. The study aimed to test whether signatures of past pathogen exposure could be identified by cataloging public T cell receptors. Along with the approximately 670-subject first cohort, a separate validation cohort of over 90 different subjects was used. An early release covering over 500 HLA-typed donors comprised 250 to 350 gigabases of sequencing data and approximately 85 million unique TCR sequences. Among roughly 400 genotyped donors of the cohort, an average of around 250,000 unique TCR beta nucleotide sequences was sequenced per donor, of which 15% to 20% were non-productive. A later genetic analysis used genome-wide SNP genotypes for 398 of the 666 donors, treating that subset as a discovery cohort. Roughly 5 DR-DQ haplotypes were treated as single units for association and clustering because of strong linkage in the cohort. In a later analysis, previously published TCR beta repertoires from about 640 donors were re-analyzed and high-resolution HLA genotyping was added so that TCR occurrence patterns could be studied. In the later analysis, no new phenotypic data were used to find candidate immune exposures; instead, reliance was placed on TCR beta sequences and their occurrence across donors. To predict cytomegalovirus infection status, the study combined high-throughput TCR immunosequencing, statistical association of individual TCRs with disease status, and machine learning. Every repertoire in the discovery cohort had been generated on one and the same sequencing platform. Of the approximately 400 genotyped donors, about 80% fell in the genetic ancestry cluster associated with self-reported Caucasian donors. Both class I and class II loci were covered by HLA typing, at four-digit resolution. In an earlier analysis of 587 of the donors, high-throughput TCR beta sequencing was used to judge whether each TCR beta V gene segment behaved as functional or pseudogenic. Donor age, sex, ethnicity and CMV serostatus were compiled together with the repertoire data. The number of donors typed differed by locus, with 629-630 for A, B, C, DRB1 and DQB1, about 500 for DQA1, 600 to 610 for DPA1, and approximately 470 for DPB1. The T cell repertoires of 700 or so subjects were profiled by immunosequencing and related to cytomegalovirus serostatus.

Points on this clone: Its antigen remains undetermined.

The CDR3 sequence holds 15 residues, the cysteine and phenylalanine included. Only the CDR3 region is kept as DNA, spanning 45 bases read in frame from base 1. Sequences SGHTA (CDR1) and FQGNSA (CDR2) are obtained from the germline V gene. The V end loses 1 base and the J end loses 0 bases, and a stretch of 7 bases separates them. What the work shows at the level of the full study, not this receptor alone: The authors suggested that the approach could potentially be extended to other disease states and immunological phenotypes. In this cohort, only TCR beta chains were sequenced, and detectable features were limited by the absence of alpha or paired-chain data. For the cohort, immune exposure information was limited to CMV serostatus. Across donors, most TCR sequences were observed very rarely, whereas some public TCRs were present in many individuals. An earlier analysis of roughly 570 of the donors showed that most TCR beta V segments appeared in productive rearrangements either about 87% or about 30% of the time, which broadly matched IMGT annotations. A later analysis found that most CMV-associated TCR beta chains appeared HLA-restricted, with HLA associations seemingly driven largely by CMV exposure. A further reported finding was that TCR beta sequences accurately predicted the HLA-A and HLA-B alleles for most subjects in the first cohort. A cluster of highly shared sequence variants was judged likely to be a technical artifact of the sequencing pipeline. HLA typing was unavailable for some donors at each locus, so association tests used only the typed subset. In vitro tests confirmed that a few of the cytomegalovirus-associated TCR beta chains recognize cytomegalovirus antigens. Strong co-occurrence of HLA alleles, especially DR and DQ, made assigning TCR associations to individual alleles difficult. The earlier analysis of approximately 560 of the donors excluded roughly 16 rarely observed V segments, including chromosome 9 orphons, because counts were too low. Linkage disequilibrium might explain the correlated functional status among segregating V segments, but an unknown experimental factor could not be excluded. Several of the top co-occurrence clusters appeared to be linked to parvovirus B19, influenza, CMV and Epstein-Barr virus, according to a later analysis. Roughly uniform sequencing depth across donors was assumed in presence/absence analyses, although this assumption may not hold. According to a later genetic analysis, donors in an Asian-associated ancestry cluster had fewer N-insertions in productive TCRs than the approximately 700-donor mean. Because the 87-base-pair reads could not distinguish some IMGT-functional V segments, including TRBV6-2 and TRBV6-3, those segments were excluded. According to a later analysis, TCR association rates differed among HLA loci, with DRB1 alleles showing the most associated TCRs and HLA-C alleles showing the fewest. Compared with equally common non-associated chains, HLA-associated TCR beta chains in a later analysis were more clonally expanded and had lower generation probabilities. A later analysis associated some 17,000 TCR beta sequences with specific HLA alleles at a false discovery rate of 0.05. A total of roughly 160 TCR beta chains were listed by the study as associated with cytomegalovirus. V-gene and J-gene trimming of TCR beta chains was associated with a missense DCLRE1C variant in a later genetic analysis, and the association was replicated in an independent cohort. In both the original and validation cohorts, the classifier was reported to diagnose cytomegalovirus status with high specificity and sensitivity.

Libraries came from the immunoSEQ multiplex PCR assay. For the multiplex PCR, a mixture combining 60 forward primers for TCR Vbeta segments and 13 reverse primers for TCR Jbeta segments was used. The CDR3 region of rearranged TCR beta genes was amplified from genomic DNA with a multiplex PCR assay. On the Illumina HiSeq System, the amplified TCR beta libraries were sequenced as 87-base-pair reads. Concerning the study's data processing: A later analysis tallied tens of millions of unique TCR beta chains across the roughly 610 repertoires, and approximately 9.9 million of those chains were shared by two or more donors. Raw reads were error-corrected and collapsed into unique sequences with a nearest-neighbor algorithm that merged closely related sequences to remove PCR and sequencing errors. Alignment of CDR3 sequences to IMGT reference sequences was used to assign V, D and J gene segments. For a sequence to be retained, a match of at least six nucleotides to both a V gene segment and a J gene segment was required. A rearrangement counted as productive if the CDR3 had no stop codons and remained in frame with V and J, and every other rearrangement counted as non-productive. Following IMGT convention, CDR3 was defined as the stretch from the second conserved V-encoded cysteine to the conserved J-encoded phenylalanine. The earlier analysis of 587 of the donors excluded any sequence lacking an unambiguous match to a single V gene segment. In an earlier analysis of almost 600 of the donors, a V segment was called functional when productive rearrangements were above 56.7%, and segregating when the standard deviation between donors exceeded 5%. To diagnose cytomegalovirus status from the catalog of TCR beta chain sequences, a statistical classification framework was built. V and J gene assignment, in a later analysis, came from comparing TCR nucleotide sequences with IMGT/GENE-DB human TR gene sequences. The TCRdist pipeline was used in a later analysis to assign CDR3 sequences and most-parsimonious VDJ recombination scenarios. A later analysis defined each TCR beta chain by its CDR3 amino acid sequence plus V-gene family, and excluded reads lacking a unique V-gene family. As a way to deal with suspected cross-contamination and a sequencing artifact, a later analysis dropped more than 500 nucleotide sequences that were highly shared and had low generation probability. In a later analysis, a clonal expansion index was calculated for each public chain from normalized within-repertoire ranks of inferred template counts. In a later analysis, generation probabilities were computed using a VDJ recombination model fitted to out-of-frame rearrangements, and the results were checked against IGoR. In a later analysis, TCR-TCR, TCR-HLA and TCR-CMV co-occurrence was scored with hypergeometric tests, and a repertoire-size bias correction was applied to TCR pairs. In a later analysis, false discovery rates were estimated by permuting HLA or CMV assignments 20 times. In a later analysis, co-occurring TCRs were grouped with DBSCAN, and TCRdist sequence similarity was added when clustering was performed within HLA-allele-positive subsets. Co-occurrence clustering excluded repertoires with fewer than 30,000 or more than 120,000 public chains, plus five with anomalous nucleotide sharing. As stored in TCRdb, this immuneACCESS dataset retains in-frame rearrangements with V and J assigned. A fraction of the clones does not appear; measured against another copy, unresolved V genes explain less than half of the discrepancy, and the remainder lacks a known reason. V and J calls and clone size follow that table, whereas D and trimming were derived from the DNA. This sample's table lists 150,000 or so clones. The ten top clones hold approximately 1.5% of the sample.

The cohort comprised around 700 healthy bone marrow donors. At the time of sampling, all cohort members were nominally healthy, though unrecorded immune exposures were likely present. The donor was CMV seronegative and was included in the group of a few hundred seronegative cohort members. Every donor gave a peripheral blood sample, and the peripheral blood mononuclear cells from that sample were used for TCR beta sequencing. Genomic DNA was extracted from the blood cell samples with the Qiagen DNeasy Blood Extraction Kit. The V and J segments used are TRBV7-2 and TRBJ1-3; the D gene cannot be named for sure. Specimen: PBMCs. The source is a woman between 50 and 59 years old in good health and CMV-seronegative. Here the CDR3 is given as CASSLVSSSGNTIYF. In nucleotides, the sequence is TGTGCCAGCAGCTTAGTATCCAGCTCTGGAAACACCATATATTTT.